This T cell receptor beta chain appears in the sequencing data of a study of graft-versus-host responses after intestinal transplantation (dated by TCRdb to about 2021). About the full investigation: Recipients received multivisceral, liver-intestinal, or isolated intestinal transplants. Graft-versus-host and host-versus-graft alloreactive T cell clones were tracked in the graft, circulation and bone marrow after intestinal transplantation using bulk TCR-beta CDR3 sequencing. Alloreactive clones were identified by sequencing pre-transplant mixed lymphocyte reaction products and comparing them with unstimulated pre-transplant donor and recipient T cells. Rather than being sequenced by the commercial service, samples from a few later patients were sequenced in-house on an Illumina MiSeq and processed with MiXCR. The cohort enrolled 20 to 25 intestinal transplant recipients, one of whom was a retransplant, and a few patients without pretransplant specimens were excluded. Anti-thymocyte globulin induction was given to all recipients, followed by maintenance tacrolimus and steroids for about 3 years. Donor T cell macrochimerism was defined as a peak of at least 4% donor T cells among recipient peripheral blood mononuclear cells.

Regarding this clone: The antigen it recognizes is unknown. There are no base qualities to consult, and no much larger clone falls within one base.

What this sample's time point label stands for: cells obtained before transplantation from donor or recipient. CD3+CD4+ and CD3+CD8+ populations were FACS-sorted from unstimulated pre-transplant donor and recipient cells taken from spleen or lymph nodes. The CDR1 and CDR2 encoded by the germline V gene are MGHDK and SYGVNS. Including cysteine and phenylalanine, the CDR3 has 16 amino acids. Of all the DNA, just the CDR3 is kept, 48 bases in frame from base 1. Trimming accounts for 4 bases at V and 6 bases at J, while the number of junction bases matched to no gene is 9. Library method: the immunoSEQ multiplex PCR assay. For most patients, genomic DNA was isolated with the Qiagen DNeasy Blood and Tissue Kit and shipped frozen to Adaptive Biotechnologies for TCR sequencing. For most patients, high-throughput TCR-beta CDR3 sequencing of genomic DNA was performed by Adaptive Biotechnologies. The paper's data handling went like this. TCR sequencing data were retrieved from Adaptive's ImmunoSEQ software for some 17 patients, whereas three other patients were processed with MiXCR and VDJtools. To correct CD4 versus CD8 sorting errors, sequences present in both subsets at a frequency ratio below 5:1 were removed. Because the origin of CDR3 nucleotide sequences shared between donor and recipient could not be assigned, those sequences were removed. To count as alloreactive, a clone needed at least 2-fold expansion over unstimulated cells and a minimum CFSE-low frequency of 0.002% (template counts) or 0.001% (read counts). A clone was considered mappable if detected in the sequenced pre-transplant spleen, lymph node, or MLR CFSE-low populations of the donor or recipient. The cumulative frequency of alloreactive clones was calculated as a percentage of all sequences, weighted by copy number. TCRdb took this table from immuneACCESS and kept in-frame rearrangements with V and J called. Such tables lack part of the clones; where checked against another copy, unresolved V genes explain under half of the gap, and the rest is unexplained. The V and J calls and the clone size are those of that table, but D and trimming were determined from the DNA. The sample has some 90,000 clones on record, about nine tenths of them singletons. Together, the top ten hold around 0.1% of the sample.

Broad study findings and their caveats: The conclusions were limited by the relatively low number and heterogeneity of the intestinal transplant patients. Early after transplant, peak levels of circulating GvH clones were associated with declines in HvG clones. High GvH to HvG T cell clonal ratios were observed in the allografts of patients with donor T cell macrochimerism. GvH clones were detected in recipient bone marrow, and some appeared earlier in ileal mucosa or blood, consistent with an intestinal mucosal origin.

This sequence originates from a human donor who received an intestinal transplant. This sequence uses TRBV25-1 and TRBJ2-2; TRBD1 lines up with 9 middle nucleotides. The sequencing used unstimulated CD4+ T cells sorted from spleen or lymph node cells, collected before intestinal transplant. Here the CDR3 is given as CASSAPGTGNAGELFF. The DNA reads TGTGCCAGCAGTGCCCCCGGGACAGGGAATGCCGGGGAGCTGTTTTTT.